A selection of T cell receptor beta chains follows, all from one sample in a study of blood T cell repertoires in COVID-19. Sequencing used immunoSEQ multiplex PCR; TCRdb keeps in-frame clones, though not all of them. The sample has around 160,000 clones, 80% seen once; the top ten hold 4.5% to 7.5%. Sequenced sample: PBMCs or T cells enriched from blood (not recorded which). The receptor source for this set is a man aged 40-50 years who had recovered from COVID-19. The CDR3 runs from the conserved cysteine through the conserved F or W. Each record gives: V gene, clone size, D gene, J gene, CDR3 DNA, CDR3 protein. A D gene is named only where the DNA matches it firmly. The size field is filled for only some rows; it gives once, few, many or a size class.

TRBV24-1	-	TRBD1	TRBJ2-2	TGTGCCACCAGTGACCCCTGGACAGGGCCCGATCTGAACACCGGGGAGCTGTTTTTT	CATSDPWTGPDLNTGELFF
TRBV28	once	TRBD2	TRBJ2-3	TGTGCCGGAAAACGGGGGGGCTCAGATACGCAGTATTTT	CAGKRGGSDTQYF
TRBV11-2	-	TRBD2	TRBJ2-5	TGTGCCAGCAGCCTTGGACGGGGGGGACAAGAGACCCAGTACTTC	CASSLGRGGQETQYF
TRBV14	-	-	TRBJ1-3	TGTGCCAGCAGCACCATCCACAGCTCTGGAAACACCATATATTTT	CASSTIHSSGNTIYF
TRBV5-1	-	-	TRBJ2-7	TGCGCCAGCAGCCAAGAACAGGGATTCTACGAGCAGTACTTC	CASSQEQGFYEQYF
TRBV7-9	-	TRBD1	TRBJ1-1	TGTGCCAGCAGCAGAGGCGGGACAGGGATTGGGAACACTGAAGCTTTCTTT	CASSRGGTGIGNTEAFF
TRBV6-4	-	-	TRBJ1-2	TGTGCCAGCAGTGATCAGGGCTATGGCTACACCTTC	CASSDQGYGYTF
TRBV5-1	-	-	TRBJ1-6	TGCGCCAGCAGCTTGGAACGAGATTCACCCCTCCACTTT	CASSLERDSPLHF
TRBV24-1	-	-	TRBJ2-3	TGTGCCACCAGTGACGGCAAGAGGGACACAGATACGCAGTATTTT	CATSDGKRDTDTQYF
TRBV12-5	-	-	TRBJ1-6	TGTGCTAGTTCCCCCAGGGCTAATTCACCCCTCCACTTT	CASSPRANSPLHF
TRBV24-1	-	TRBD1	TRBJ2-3	TGTGCCACCAGCGCCGGGACAGGGGGCCCGGGAGATACGCAGTATTTT	CATSAGTGGPGDTQYF
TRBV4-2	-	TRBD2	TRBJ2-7	TGTGCCAGCAGCCTACAGACTAGCGGGGGTAATAGCGAGCAGTACTTC	CASSLQTSGGNSEQYF
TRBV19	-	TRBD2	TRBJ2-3	TGTGCCAGTAGTATGGGCGGGACTAGCGGGTGGATCACAGATACGCAGTATTTT	CASSMGGTSGWITDTQYF
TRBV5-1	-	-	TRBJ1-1	TGCGCCAGCAGCTTGGTCAGACAGAGGAGGGGTGAAGCTTTCTTT	CASSLVRQRRGEAFF
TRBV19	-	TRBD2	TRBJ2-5	TGTGCCAGCTCCCAGCGGGGGGCGGGGGAGACCCAGTACTTC	CASSQRGAGETQYF
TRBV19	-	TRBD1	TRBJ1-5	TGTGCCAGTAGCCAACCCGACAGGGATCAGCCCCAGCATTTT	CASSQPDRDQPQHF
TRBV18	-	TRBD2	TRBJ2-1	TGTGCCAGCTCACTGACTAGCGGTTACAATGAGCAGTTCTTC	CASSLTSGYNEQFF
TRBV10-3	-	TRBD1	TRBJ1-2	TGTGCCACACACTGGACAGGGGAAGGCTACACCTTC	CATHWTGEGYTF
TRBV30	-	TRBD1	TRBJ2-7	TGTGCCTGGAAGACAGGGCCCTACGAGCAGTACTTC	CAWKTGPYEQYF
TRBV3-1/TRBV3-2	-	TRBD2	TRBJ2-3	TGTGCCAGCAGCCAAGAAGGGAGCGGGGGGGCATCGCGGTATTTT	CASSQEGSGGASRYF
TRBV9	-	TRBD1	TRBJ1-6	TGTGCCAGCAGCACCCGACAGGGGAATTCACCCCTCCACTTT	CASSTRQGNSPLHF
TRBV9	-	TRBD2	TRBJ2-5	TGTGCCAGCAGCGTAGCTGGGGGGGAAAGATTCCAAGAGACCCAGTACTTC	CASSVAGGERFQETQYF
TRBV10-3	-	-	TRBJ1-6	TGTGCCATCAGTGCCACAGGGAACGGTTCACCCCTCCACTTT	CAISATGNGSPLHF
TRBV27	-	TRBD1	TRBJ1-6	TGTGCCAGCAGTTCCAAAATAATCGACAGGGTGAGAAATTCACCCCTCCACTTT	CASSSKIIDRVRNSPLHF
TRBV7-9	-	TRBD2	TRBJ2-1	TGTGCCAGCAGCCCGCGGACTAGCGGTGACAATGAGCAGTTCTTC	CASSPRTSGDNEQFF
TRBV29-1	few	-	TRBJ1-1	TGCAGCGTTCTCGGAGGGATAGAGGAAGCTTTCTTT	CSVLGGIEEAFF
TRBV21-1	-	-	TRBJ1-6	TGTGCCAGCAGCAAAGAGGGGACAGCCTATAATTCACCCCTCCACTTT	CASSKEGTAYNSPLHF
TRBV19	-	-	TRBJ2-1	TGTGCCAGTAGTATCCGCCTAGGTATGTCCTACAATGAGCAGTTCTTC	CASSIRLGMSYNEQFF
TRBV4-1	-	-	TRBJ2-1	TGCGCCAGCAGCCAAGAGGGGGGGACATATATTACAAATGAGCAGTTCTTC	CASSQEGGTYITNEQFF
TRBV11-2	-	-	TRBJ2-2	TGTGCCAGCAGCTTGTCCCGGGGAGGGAACACCGGGGAGCTGTTTTTT	CASSLSRGGNTGELFF
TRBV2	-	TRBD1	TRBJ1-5	TGTGCCAGCGGGGGACAGACTATGCAGCCCCAGCATTTT	CASGGQTMQPQHF
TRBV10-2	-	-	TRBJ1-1	TGCGCCAGCAGTGAGACAGGGTTGAACACTGAAGCTTTCTTT	CASSETGLNTEAFF
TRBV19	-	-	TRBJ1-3	TGTGCCAGTCTCCCCGGACAGCCTCTCTCTGGAAACACCATATATTTT	CASLPGQPLSGNTIYF
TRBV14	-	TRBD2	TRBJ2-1	TGTGCCAGCAGCCGAAGCGGGGGGGTCTGGAATGAGCAGTTCTTC	CASSRSGGVWNEQFF
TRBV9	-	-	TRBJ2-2	TGTGCCAGCAGCGTAGTCCCCCCGGGGTCAACGGGGGAGCTGTTTTTT	CASSVVPPGSTGELFF
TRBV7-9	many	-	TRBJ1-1	TGTGCCAGCAGCTCCAGGGCAATGGGGGGTGAAGCTTTCTTT	CASSSRAMGGEAFF